This TCR beta chain was found in a study of PD-L1 blockade in urothelial cancer. Across the whole study: Starting in about 2014, patients were given atezolizumab (1,200 mg intravenously every 3 weeks).

Sample time point: pretreatment peripheral blood. The V and J ends lost 3 bases and 5 bases respectively, with 19 bases between them. Germline V lookup: CDR1 MGHDK, CDR2 SYGVNS. The CDR3 contains 16 residues. Using immunoSEQ multiplex PCR, the repertoire was profiled, and TCRdb retains in-frame clones only, with some absent. The table has about 74,000 clones, almost 90% seen once. Sequenced here: PBMCs, sampled around atezolizumab (anti-PD-L1) treatment. This TCR was sampled from a man in his 70s with urothelial cancer. The chain is built from TRBV25-1 and TRBJ2-5, with a possible D match to TRBD2 (5 bases). The chain's CDR3 is CASSDPRGPTRETQYF. CDR3 bases: TGTGCCAGCAGTGATCCTCGGGGTCCAACCCGGGAGACCCAGTACTTC. The whole variable domain, remainder taken from reference TRBV25-1 and TRBJ2-5, is EADIYQTPRYLVIGTGKKITLECSQTMGHDKMYWYQQDPGMELHLIHYSYGVNSTEKGDLSSESTVSRIRTEHFPLTLESARPSHTSQYLCASSDPRGPTRETQYFGPGTRLLVL.